Listed here are 27 T cell receptor beta chains from one sample, sequenced in a study of blood T cell repertoires in COVID-19. TCRdb's table, derived via immunoSEQ multiplex PCR, lists solely in-frame clones and lacks some. The data contain tens of thousands of clones, about 83% of them singletons. Sequencing input: peripheral blood. The receptors originated from a woman aged 65 to 85 with acute or convalescent COVID-19.

V gene TRBV5-1 combines with J gene TRBJ1-3; 11 bases line up with TRBD1. V dropped 4 bases and J dropped 4; count of bases not matched to a gene: 4. The CDR3 is made up of 15 amino acids. Per the germline V gene, CDR1 is SGHRS and CDR2 is YFSETQ. The CDR3 here is CASSLDRGPGNTIYF. The CDR3 nucleotides are TGCGCCAGCAGCCTGGACAGGGGGCCAGGAAACACCATATATTTT.

This clone was counted once. This chain uses TRBV10-3 with TRBJ2-7, with 7 nucleotides matching TRBD2. Germline V gene data show CDR1 as ENHRY and CDR2 as SYGVKD. The V segment lost 3 bases and the J segment 2 bases; nucleotides outside the gene matches: 4. CDR3 length: 14 amino acids. CDR3 residues: CAISEGRGAYEQYV. In DNA form, the CDR3 reads TGTGCCATCAGTGAAGGTCGGGGGGCCTACGAGCAGTACGTC.

A word on this clone: The sample holds other DNA sequences that translate to the same CDR3. The rearrangement joins TRBV5-6 to TRBJ1-5; D is perhaps TRBD1 (6 bases). V was cut by 0 bases and J by 1 base, with 14 bases left in between. The CDR3 runs 17 residues. From germline, CDR1 is SGHDT and CDR2 YYEEEE. The CDR3 DNA follows: TGTGCCAGCAGCTTGGGAGGGGGACCGATCAGCAATCAGCCCCAGCATTTT. This sequence encodes CASSLGGGPISNQPQHF. Based on the CDR3 plus reference TRBV5-6 and TRBJ1-5, the full variable domain is DAGVTQSPTHLIKTRGQQVTLRCSPKSGHDTVSWYQQALGQGPQFIFQYYEEEERQRGNFPDRFSGHQFPNYSSELNVNALLLGDSALYLCASSLGGGPISNQPQHFGDGTRLSIL.

The rearrangement joins TRBV10-3 to TRBJ1-1, with D uncertain. Trimming removed 3 bases at V and 5 bases at J, with 10 bases between. Germline CDR1 and CDR2: ENHRY and SYGVKD. The CDR3 is 13 residues long. This chain's CDR3 is CAISEQQKTEAFF. CDR3 coding DNA: TGTGCCATCAGTGAACAACAGAAAACTGAAGCTTTCTTT.

The chain recombines TRBV4-2 with TRBJ2-5; no reliable D call. CDR3 length: 13 amino acids. V lost 1 base and J lost 8, with 11 bases in between. Germline loops: CDR1 LGHNA, CDR2 YNFKEQ. This CDR3 is CASSQGGVPTQYF. In DNA, the CDR3 is TGTGCCAGCAGCCAAGGAGGCGTCCCAACCCAGTACTTC.

The chain has TRBV19 and TRBJ1-2, with TRBD1 identical over 7 bases. The CDR3 is made up of 17 amino acids. In germline, CDR1 is LNHDA, CDR2 SQIVND (reference sequence). V lost 0 bases and J lost 4; bases outside the gene matches: 11. Here the CDR3 DNA reads TGTGCCAGTAGTATAGATGCCGACAGGGCTTTTGTCTATGGCTACACCTTC. This sequence encodes CASSIDADRAFVYGYTF.

J is TRBJ1-1 and V is TRBV10-2; perhaps TRBD1 as D (6 bases). The V and J ends lost 8 bases and 0 bases respectively, with 13 bases between them. The CDR3 runs to 14 residues. CDR1 is WSHSY, CDR2 SAAADI, per germline. As DNA, the CDR3 is TGCGCCAGCCGCCAGACAGGTATGAACACTGAAGCTTTCTTT. It specifies CASRQTGMNTEAFF.

The V and J genes are TRBV5-4 and TRBJ2-1; 9 positions match TRBD1. This CDR3 is built from 13 residues. CDR1 is SGHNT and CDR2 is YYREEE in the germline V gene (reference sequence). Trimming took 4 bases from V and 4 from J; bases not matched to a gene: 0. CDR3 region: CASSGTGYNEQFF. CDR3 bases: TGTGCCAGCAGCGGGACAGGGTACAATGAGCAGTTCTTC.

The V and J genes are TRBV7-8 and TRBJ2-5; perhaps TRBD2 as D (6 bases). V was clipped by 5 bases and J by 5 bases, with 24 bases between them. Per the germline V gene, CDR1 is SGHVS and CDR2 is FQNEAQ. The CDR3 consists of 17 residues. The CDR3 reads CASSPGKGRGGGETQYF. CDR3 DNA: TGTGCCAGCAGCCCTGGGAAGGGGCGGGGCGGTGGGGAGACCCAGTACTTC.

CDR3 sequence reads: CASSYETDRGLGGYTF. Written as DNA, the CDR3 is TGTGCCAGCAGCTACGAAACCGACAGGGGGCTGGGGGGCTACACCTTC. V usage is TRBV5-4 and J usage is TRBJ1-2, with TRBD1 matching 10 bases. The CDR3 extends over 16 amino acids. The V and J ends lost 3 bases and 8 bases, in that order; junction bases with no gene match: 13. Germline V gene sequence: CDR1 SGHNT, CDR2 YYREEE (reference sequence). The whole variable domain, remainder taken from reference TRBV5-4 and TRBJ1-2, is ETGVTQSPTHLIKTRGQQVTLRCSSQSGHNTVSWYQQALGQGPQFIFQYYREEENGRGNFPPRFSGLQFPNYSSELNVNALELDDSALYLCASSYETDRGLGGYTFGSGTRLTVV.

V gene TRBV6-5 combines with J gene TRBJ1-2, with D perhaps matching TRBD1 (6 bases). Trimming pared 1 base from V and 8 bases from J, leaving 11 bases between. Germline CDR1 and CDR2: MNHEY and SVGAGI. The CDR3 totals 13 residues. The CDR3, as DNA: TGTGCCAGCAGTTACTGGGGGCGAGGGGGCTACACCTTC. Translating it yields CASSYWGRGGYTF.

The V and J genes are TRBV5-4 and TRBJ1-3; D is unclear. The V gene lost 2 bases and the J gene lost 2 bases, with 11 bases spanning the gap. The CDR3 has 15 residues. CDR1 is SGHNT, CDR2 YYREEE, per germline (reference sequence). The CDR3 nucleotides read TGTGCCAGCAGCTTCGGCGGCAAACCTGGAAACACCATATATTTT. Protein: CASSFGGKPGNTIYF.

V and J are TRBV27 and TRBJ1-2, with TRBD1 matching 8 bases. The CDR3 totals 14 residues. Germline CDR1 is MNHEY and CDR2 is SMNVEV (reference sequence). Trimming cost V 4 bases and J 4 bases; bases outside gene matches: 5. CDR3: CASSSDRVVYGYTF. The CDR3 DNA follows: TGTGCCAGCAGTTCGGACAGGGTGGTCTATGGCTACACCTTC.

V usage is TRBV15 and J usage is TRBJ2-1, with D maybe TRBD2 (6 bases). With 0 bases removed from V and 2 bases from J, the gap between germline ends came to 8 bases. Germline lookup yields CDR1 LNHNV and CDR2 YYDKDF (reference sequence). This CDR3 is built from 15 residues. The CDR3 reads CATSRDREPYNEQFF. The DNA of the CDR3 is TGTGCCACCAGCAGAGACCGGGAGCCCTACAATGAGCAGTTCTTC.

This chain connects TRBV5-1 to TRBJ2-5; 7 positions agree with TRBD1. This CDR3 comprises 14 residues. Germline V CDR1 and CDR2: SGHRS, YFSETQ. Unmatched junction bases numbered 7, after V lost 3 bases and J lost 5 bases. CDR3 residues: CASSWADRAETQYF. The DNA for the CDR3 is TGCGCCAGCAGCTGGGCCGACAGGGCGGAGACCCAGTACTTC.

This chain uses TRBV4-3 with TRBJ2-3; the match to TRBD2 covers 9 bases. This CDR3 has 18 residues. Looked up from germline, CDR1 is LGHNA and CDR2 is YSLEER. V dropped 0 bases and J dropped 0; count of bases not matched to a gene: 7. The DNA of the CDR3 is TGCGCCAGCAGCCAAGATTTAGCTAGCGGGACTAGCACAGATACGCAGTATTTT. Amino acids: CASSQDLASGTSTDTQYF.

V usage is TRBV7-9 and J usage is TRBJ1-3; no clear D gene. V was shortened by 0 bases and J by 3 bases, with 6 bases between the two germline ends. Per germline, CDR1 SEHNR and CDR2 FQNEAQ (reference sequence). The CDR3 extends over 14 amino acids. CDR3 residues: CASSLAGYGNTIYF. The CDR3 DNA is TGTGCCAGCAGCTTAGCGGGCTATGGAAACACCATATATTTT.

This chain connects TRBV11-2 to TRBJ2-5, with D uncertain. Per the germline V gene, CDR1 is SGHAT and CDR2 is FQNNGV. The CDR3 contains 15 residues. Trimming stripped 0 bases from V and 4 bases from J, with 12 bases between. The CDR3 reads CASSLDRSYGETQYF. The CDR3 DNA sequence: TGTGCCAGCAGCTTAGATAGAAGTTATGGAGAGACCCAGTACTTC.

The chain carries TRBV3-1 (or the pseudogene TRBV3-2) and TRBJ2-2; no clear D. Per the germline V gene, CDR1 is LGHDT and CDR2 is YNNKEL (reference sequence). The CDR3 consists of 12 residues. Trimming cost V 1 base and J 7 bases, with 4 bases left between them. The CDR3 bases are TGTGCCAGCAGCCAAGGTAGCGGGGAGCTGTTTTTT. This codes for CASSQGSGELFF.

This clone was seen repeatedly, ten times or more. The J gene is TRBJ1-2, the V gene TRBV7-9; D is undetermined. The CDR3 is 15 residues long. Germline V gene sequence: CDR1 SEHNR, CDR2 FQNEAQ (reference sequence). V was pared by 5 bases and J by 4 bases, with 17 bases between. The CDR3 region has the DNA TGTGCCAGCAGCCCCGTGGCCGTGCCAAGCTATGGCTACACCTTC. It encodes CASSPVAVPSYGYTF. Full variable domain (missing parts from reference TRBV7-9 and TRBJ1-2): DTGVSQNPRHKITKRGQNVTFRCDPISEHNRLYWYRQTLGQGPEFLTYFQNEAQLEKSRLLSDRFSAERPKGSFSTLEIQRTEQGDSAMYLCASSPVAVPSYGYTFGSGTRLTVV.

The rearrangement joins TRBV5-1 to TRBJ2-1; possible D gene TRBD2, 5 bases. Germline lookup yields CDR1 SGHRS and CDR2 YFSETQ. Trimming left V 0 bases short and J 4 bases short, with 17 bases between. The CDR3 is 17 amino acids. CDR3 protein: CASSLVPLGSGYNEQFF. The CDR3 DNA follows: TGCGCCAGCAGCTTGGTCCCCCTAGGTTCGGGGTACAATGAGCAGTTCTTC.

The chain combines TRBV28 with TRBJ2-7; 8 nucleotides align to TRBD1. Germline lookup yields CDR1 MDHEN and CDR2 SYDVKM. The V and J ends lost 5 bases and 3 bases, in that order; junction bases with no gene match: 6. This CDR3 has 14 residues. CDR3 sequence reads: CASSADREVYEQYV. CDR3 in DNA: TGTGCCAGCAGTGCGGACAGGGAAGTCTACGAGCAGTACGTC.

This chain uses TRBV6-6 with TRBJ1-2; the match to TRBD1 covers 8 bases. The CDR3 covers 15 residues. V was pared by 4 bases and J by 6 bases, with 10 bases of the junction left unmatched. Germline V CDR1 and CDR2: MNHNY, SVGAGI (reference sequence). CDR3 region: CASSSPDRAFDGYTF. The CDR3 coding sequence is TGTGCCAGCAGTTCCCCGGACAGGGCATTCGATGGCTACACCTTC.

This clone appeared once. V is TRBV3-1 (or the pseudogene TRBV3-2) and J is TRBJ1-5; D not certain. Germline V gene data show CDR1 as LGHDT and CDR2 as YNNKEL (reference sequence). V was clipped by 0 bases and J by 6 bases, with 9 bases between them. This CDR3 contains 14 residues. The CDR3 nucleotides are TGTGCCAGCAGCCAAGAATCTGGACTTCAGCCCCAGCATTTT. Translating it yields CASSQESGLQPQHF.

The CDR3 reads CASSLGSATGSPLHF. CDR3 DNA sequence: TGTGCCAGCAGCTTAGGGTCCGCAACGGGATCACCCCTCCACTTT. The gene calls are TRBV13 and TRBJ1-6; D gene uncertain. V was clipped by 0 bases and J by 10 bases, with 13 bases between them. This CDR3 region has 15 residues. Per the germline V gene, CDR1 is PRHDT and CDR2 is FYEKMQ (reference sequence).

CDR3 DNA sequence: TGTGCCAGCAGCCAGCAGGGGGAGAATCAGCCCCAGCATTTT. Its translation is CASSQQGENQPQHF. The V and J genes are TRBV5-4 and TRBJ1-5, with 7 bases lining up with TRBD1. Unmatched junction bases numbered 5, after V lost 4 bases and J lost 4 bases. CDR1 SGHNT and CDR2 YYREEE come from the germline V gene (reference sequence). The CDR3 contains 14 residues.

The V and J genes are TRBV11-3 and TRBJ1-2; 10 nucleotides align to TRBD1. CDR3 length: 17 residues. Trimming at V came to 5 bases and at J to 4 bases, leaving 13 bases not matched to a gene. From germline, CDR1 is SGHNT and CDR2 YENEEA. CDR3 in amino acids: CASSTTWTGGALYGYTF. Written as DNA, the CDR3 is TGTGCCAGCAGCACTACTTGGACAGGGGGGGCCCTCTATGGCTACACCTTC.